This TCR beta chain was recorded in a study of shared clonotypes between healthy human individuals. Turning to the study itself: CD4 naive and CD4 memory each took three plates per donor, while CD8 naive took two and CD8 memory one. Study findings and constraints: Rarefaction showed sorted-subset sequencing was incomplete despite large depth.

Points on this clone: What it recognizes is unknown.

Everyone who donated was a Caucasian adult who lived in Nashville, Tennessee. Subsets obtained from CD4+ cells comprised CD45RA+ naive and CD45RA-negative memory cells. The data were produced by immunoSEQ multiplex PCR, yet TCRdb's version contains in-frame clones alone and is incomplete. The sample lists over a million clones, around 98% occurring once. Germline values: CDR1 SGHRS, CDR2 YFSETQ. V gave up 4 bases and J gave up 13 bases, with 18 bases separating them. The CDR3 covers 13 residues. The source is a man aged 30 to 45 in good health. The chain carries TRBV5-1 and TRBJ2-1; TRBD1 is a possible D gene (6 bases). The sequenced sample was naive CD4+ T cells sorted from blood. Subset reported: CD45RA+ positively selected. The CDR3 spells CASSVNRELNQFF. In DNA form, the CDR3 reads TGCGCCAGCAGCGTAAACAGGGAATTGAATCAGTTCTTC.